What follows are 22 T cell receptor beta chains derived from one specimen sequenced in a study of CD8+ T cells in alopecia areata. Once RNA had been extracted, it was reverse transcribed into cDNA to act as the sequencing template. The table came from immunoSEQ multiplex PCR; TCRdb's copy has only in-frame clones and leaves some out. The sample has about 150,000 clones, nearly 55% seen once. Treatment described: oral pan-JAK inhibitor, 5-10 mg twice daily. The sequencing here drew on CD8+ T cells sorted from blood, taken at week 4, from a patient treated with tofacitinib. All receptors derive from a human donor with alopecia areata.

This CDR3 reads CSVGTENTGELFF. The CDR3 nucleotides are TGCAGCGTTGGGACAGAGAACACCGGGGAGCTGTTTTTT. The chain combines TRBV29-1 with TRBJ2-2, with a weak D call TRBD1 (6 bases). Germline V lookup: CDR1 SQVTM, CDR2 ANQGSEA. The CDR3 runs 13 residues. Trimming removed 4 bases at V and 1 base at J, with 7 bases between.

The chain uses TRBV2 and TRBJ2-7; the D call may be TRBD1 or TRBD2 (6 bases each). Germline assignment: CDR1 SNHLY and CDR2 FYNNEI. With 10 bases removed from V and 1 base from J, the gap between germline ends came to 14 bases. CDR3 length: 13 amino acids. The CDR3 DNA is TGTGCCAACAACGGGGGCTTATCCTACGAGCAGTACTTC. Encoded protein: CANNGGLSYEQYF.

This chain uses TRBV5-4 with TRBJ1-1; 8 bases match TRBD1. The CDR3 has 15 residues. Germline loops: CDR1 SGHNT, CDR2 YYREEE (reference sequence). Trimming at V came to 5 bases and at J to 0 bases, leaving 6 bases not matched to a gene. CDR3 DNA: TGTGCCAGCAGGGGCCGACAGGGGATGAACACTGAAGCTTTCTTT. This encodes CASRGRQGMNTEAFF.

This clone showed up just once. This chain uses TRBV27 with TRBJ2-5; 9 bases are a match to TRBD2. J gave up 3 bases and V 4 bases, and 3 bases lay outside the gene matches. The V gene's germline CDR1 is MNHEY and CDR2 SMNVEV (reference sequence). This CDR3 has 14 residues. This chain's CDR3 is CASSSLAGEETQYF. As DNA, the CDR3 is TGTGCCAGCAGTTCCTTAGCGGGGGAAGAGACCCAGTACTTC.

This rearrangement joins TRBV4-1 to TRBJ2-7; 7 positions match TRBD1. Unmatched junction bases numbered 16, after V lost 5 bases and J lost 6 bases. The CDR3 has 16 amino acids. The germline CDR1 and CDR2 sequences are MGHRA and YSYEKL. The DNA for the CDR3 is TGCGCCAGCAGCTTACAACCTGAGACAGGGTGGGCCGAGCAGTACTTC. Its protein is CASSLQPETGWAEQYF.

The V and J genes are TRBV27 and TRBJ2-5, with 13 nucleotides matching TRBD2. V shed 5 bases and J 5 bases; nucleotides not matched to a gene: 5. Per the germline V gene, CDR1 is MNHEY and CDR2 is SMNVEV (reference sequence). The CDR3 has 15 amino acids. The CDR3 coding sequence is TGTGCCAGCAGTATCGGACTAGCGGGGGTCGAGACCCAGTACTTC. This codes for CASSIGLAGVETQYF.

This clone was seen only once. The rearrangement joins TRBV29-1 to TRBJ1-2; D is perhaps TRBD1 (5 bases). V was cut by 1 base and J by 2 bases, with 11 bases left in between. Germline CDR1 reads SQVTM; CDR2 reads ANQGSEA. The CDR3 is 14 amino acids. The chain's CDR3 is CSVEAGRANYGYTF. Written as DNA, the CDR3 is TGCAGCGTTGAAGCAGGGCGAGCGAACTATGGCTACACCTTC.

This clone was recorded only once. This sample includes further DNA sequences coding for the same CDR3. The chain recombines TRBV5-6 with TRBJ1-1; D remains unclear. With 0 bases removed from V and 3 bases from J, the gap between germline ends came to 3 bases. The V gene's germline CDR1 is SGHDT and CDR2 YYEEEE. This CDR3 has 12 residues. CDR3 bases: TGTGCCAGCAGCTTGGGAGACACTGAAGCTTTCTTT. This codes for CASSLGDTEAFF.

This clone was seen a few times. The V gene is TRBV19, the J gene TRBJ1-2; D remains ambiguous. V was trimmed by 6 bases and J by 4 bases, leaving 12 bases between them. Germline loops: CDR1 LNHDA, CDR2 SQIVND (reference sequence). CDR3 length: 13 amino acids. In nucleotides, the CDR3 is TGTGCCAGTAGATCGGCCGGGAGCTATGGCTACACCTTC. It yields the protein CASRSAGSYGYTF.

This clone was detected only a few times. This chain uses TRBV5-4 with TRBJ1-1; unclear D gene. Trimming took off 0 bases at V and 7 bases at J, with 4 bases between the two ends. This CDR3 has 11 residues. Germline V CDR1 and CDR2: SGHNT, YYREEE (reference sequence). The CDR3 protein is CASSLAGEAFF. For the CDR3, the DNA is TGTGCCAGCAGCTTGGCCGGTGAAGCTTTCTTT.

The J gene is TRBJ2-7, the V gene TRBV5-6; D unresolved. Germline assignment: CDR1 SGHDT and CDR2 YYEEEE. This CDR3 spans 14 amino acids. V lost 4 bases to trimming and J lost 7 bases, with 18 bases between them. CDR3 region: CASSATESRIEQYF. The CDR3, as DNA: TGTGCCAGCAGCGCGACCGAAAGCCGGATAGAGCAGTACTTC.

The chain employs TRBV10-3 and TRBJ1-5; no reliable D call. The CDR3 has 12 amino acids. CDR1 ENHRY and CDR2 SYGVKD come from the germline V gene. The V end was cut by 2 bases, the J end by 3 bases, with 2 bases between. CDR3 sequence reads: CAISEDNQPQHF. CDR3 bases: TGTGCCATCAGTGAGGACAATCAGCCCCAGCATTTT.

The CDR3 coding sequence is TGTGCCAGCAGTTACAGGCCTAATGAAAAACTGTTTTTT. This gives the protein CASSYRPNEKLFF. The chain employs TRBV6-5 and TRBJ1-4; D gene uncertain. Deletions cut 2 bases from V and 3 bases from J, with 4 bases between. The CDR3 is 13 amino acids. Germline V gene lookup returns CDR1 MNHEY and CDR2 SVGAGI.

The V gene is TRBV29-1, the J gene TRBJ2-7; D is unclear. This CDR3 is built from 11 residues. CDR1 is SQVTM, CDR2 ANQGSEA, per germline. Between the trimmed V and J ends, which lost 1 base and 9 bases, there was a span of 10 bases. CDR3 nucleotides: TGCAGCGTTGAAGGGGGTCTGGGGCAGTACTTC. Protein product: CSVEGGLGQYF.

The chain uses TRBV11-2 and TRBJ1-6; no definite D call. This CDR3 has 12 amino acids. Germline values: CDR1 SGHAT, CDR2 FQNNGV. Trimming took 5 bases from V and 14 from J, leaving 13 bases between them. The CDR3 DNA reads TGTGCCAGCAGCCCCCCATACCCGGCCCTCCACTTT. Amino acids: CASSPPYPALHF. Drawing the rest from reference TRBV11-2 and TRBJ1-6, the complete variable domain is EAGVAQSPRYKIIEKRQSVAFWCNPISGHATLYWYQQILGQGPKLLIQFQNNGVVDDSQLPKDRFSAERLKGVDSTLKIQPAKLEDSAVYLCASSPPYPALHFGNGTRLTVT.

The CDR3 sequence is CAWSVVREGYGYTF. DNA of the CDR3: TGTGCCTGGAGTGTGGTCAGGGAGGGCTATGGCTACACCTTC. This chain connects TRBV30 to TRBJ1-2; D is possibly TRBD1 (5 bases). V lost 0 bases, J lost 4 bases, and 12 bases lay in between. This CDR3 region has 14 residues. In germline, CDR1 is GTSNPN, CDR2 SVGIG (reference sequence). Full variable domain (outside the CDR3, taken from reference TRBV30 and TRBJ1-2): SQTIHQWPATLVQPVGSPLSLECTVEGTSNPNLYWYRQAAGRGLQLLFYSVGIGQISSEVPQNLSASRPQDRQFILSSKKLLLSDSGFYLCAWSVVREGYGYTFGSGTRLTVV.

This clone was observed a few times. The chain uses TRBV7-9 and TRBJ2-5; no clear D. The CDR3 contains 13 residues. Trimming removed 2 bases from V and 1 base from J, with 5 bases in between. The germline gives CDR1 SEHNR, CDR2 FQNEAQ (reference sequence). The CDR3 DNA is TGTGCCAGCAGCTTACAGCCCCAAGAGACCCAGTACTTC. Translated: CASSLQPQETQYF.

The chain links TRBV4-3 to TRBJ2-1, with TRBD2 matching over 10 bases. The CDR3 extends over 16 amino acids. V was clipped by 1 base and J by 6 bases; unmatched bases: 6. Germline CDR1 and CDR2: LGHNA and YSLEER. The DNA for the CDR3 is TGCGCCAGCAGCCAAGGGAGTAGCGGGGGGCGCAATGAGCAGTTCTTC. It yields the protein CASSQGSSGGRNEQFF.

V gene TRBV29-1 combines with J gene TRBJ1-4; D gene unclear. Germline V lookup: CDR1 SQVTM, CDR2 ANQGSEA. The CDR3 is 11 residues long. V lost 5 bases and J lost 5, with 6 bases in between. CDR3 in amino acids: CSVHTNEKLFF. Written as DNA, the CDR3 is TGCAGCGTTCACACGAATGAAAAACTGTTTTTT.

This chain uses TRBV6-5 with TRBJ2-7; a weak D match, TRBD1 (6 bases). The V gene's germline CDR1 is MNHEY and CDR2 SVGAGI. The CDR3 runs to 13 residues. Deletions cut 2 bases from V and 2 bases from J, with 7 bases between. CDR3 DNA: TGTGCCAGCAGTTACGACAGGACCTACGAGCAGTACTTC. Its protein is CASSYDRTYEQYF.

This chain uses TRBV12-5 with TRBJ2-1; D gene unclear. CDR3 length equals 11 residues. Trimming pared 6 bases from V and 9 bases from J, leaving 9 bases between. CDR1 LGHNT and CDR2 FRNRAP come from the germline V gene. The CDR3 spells CASGLGFEQFF. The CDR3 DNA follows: TGTGCTAGTGGCCTCGGATTTGAGCAGTTCTTC.

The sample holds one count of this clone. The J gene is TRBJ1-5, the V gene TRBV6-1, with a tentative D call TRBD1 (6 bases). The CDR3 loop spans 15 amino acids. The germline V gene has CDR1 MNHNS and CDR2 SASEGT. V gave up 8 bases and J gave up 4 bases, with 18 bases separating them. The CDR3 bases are TGTGCCAGCGGAGACAGGCAACTCTCTAATCAGCCCCAGCATTTT. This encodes CASGDRQLSNQPQHF.